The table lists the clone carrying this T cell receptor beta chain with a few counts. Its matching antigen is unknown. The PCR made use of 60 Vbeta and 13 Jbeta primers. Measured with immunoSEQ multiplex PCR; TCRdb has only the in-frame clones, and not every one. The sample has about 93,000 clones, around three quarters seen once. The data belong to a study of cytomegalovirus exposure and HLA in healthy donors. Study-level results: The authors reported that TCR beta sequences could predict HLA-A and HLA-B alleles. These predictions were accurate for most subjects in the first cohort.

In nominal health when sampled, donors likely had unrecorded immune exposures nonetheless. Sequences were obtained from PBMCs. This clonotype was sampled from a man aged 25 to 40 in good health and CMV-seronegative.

CDR3 in amino acids: CASSPGQGAGNEQFF. In DNA form, the CDR3 reads TGTGCCAGCAGCCCGGGACAGGGGGCAGGGAATGAGCAGTTCTTC. This chain connects TRBV11-1 to TRBJ2-1; TRBD1 matches 12 bases. The ends lost 5 bases at V and 7 bases at J; junction bases unmatched: 6. CDR1 and CDR2 (germline): SGHAT, FQDESV (reference sequence). The CDR3 sequence is 15 residues long.